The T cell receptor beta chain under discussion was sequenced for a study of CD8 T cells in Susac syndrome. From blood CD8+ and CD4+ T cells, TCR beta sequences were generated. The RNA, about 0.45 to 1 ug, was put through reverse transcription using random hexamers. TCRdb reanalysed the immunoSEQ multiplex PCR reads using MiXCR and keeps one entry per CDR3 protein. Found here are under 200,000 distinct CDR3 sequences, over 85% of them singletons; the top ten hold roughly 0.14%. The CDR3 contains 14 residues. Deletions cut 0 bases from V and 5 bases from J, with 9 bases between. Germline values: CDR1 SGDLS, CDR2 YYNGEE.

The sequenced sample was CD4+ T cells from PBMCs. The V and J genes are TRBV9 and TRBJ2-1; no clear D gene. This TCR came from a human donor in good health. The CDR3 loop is CASSVDPRNNEQFF. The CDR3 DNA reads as TGTGCCAGCAGCGTAGATCCCAGGAACAATGAGCAGTTCTTC. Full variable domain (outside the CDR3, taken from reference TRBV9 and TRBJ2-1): DSGVTQTPKHLITATGQRVTLRCSPRSGDLSVYWYQQSLDQGLQFLIQYYNGEERAKGNILERFSAQQFPDLHSELNLSSLELGDSALYFCASSVDPRNNEQFFGPGTRLTVL.